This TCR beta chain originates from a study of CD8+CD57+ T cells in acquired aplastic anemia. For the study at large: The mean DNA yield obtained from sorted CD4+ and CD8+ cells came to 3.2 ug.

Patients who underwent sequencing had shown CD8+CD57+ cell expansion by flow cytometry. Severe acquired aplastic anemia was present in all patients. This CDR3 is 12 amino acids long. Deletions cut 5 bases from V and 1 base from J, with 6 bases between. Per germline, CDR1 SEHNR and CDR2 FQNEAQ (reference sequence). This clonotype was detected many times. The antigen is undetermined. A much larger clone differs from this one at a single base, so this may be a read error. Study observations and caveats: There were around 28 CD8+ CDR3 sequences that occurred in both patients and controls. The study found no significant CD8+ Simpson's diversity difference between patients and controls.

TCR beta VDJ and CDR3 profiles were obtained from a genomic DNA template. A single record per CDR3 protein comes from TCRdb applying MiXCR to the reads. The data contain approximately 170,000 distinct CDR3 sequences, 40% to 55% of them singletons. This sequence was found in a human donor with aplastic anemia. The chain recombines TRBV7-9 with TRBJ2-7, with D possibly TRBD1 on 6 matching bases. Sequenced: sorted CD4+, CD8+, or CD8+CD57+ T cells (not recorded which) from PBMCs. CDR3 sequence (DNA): TGTGCCAGCAGCCAGGGGTCCTACGAGCAGTACTTC. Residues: CASSQGSYEQYF.